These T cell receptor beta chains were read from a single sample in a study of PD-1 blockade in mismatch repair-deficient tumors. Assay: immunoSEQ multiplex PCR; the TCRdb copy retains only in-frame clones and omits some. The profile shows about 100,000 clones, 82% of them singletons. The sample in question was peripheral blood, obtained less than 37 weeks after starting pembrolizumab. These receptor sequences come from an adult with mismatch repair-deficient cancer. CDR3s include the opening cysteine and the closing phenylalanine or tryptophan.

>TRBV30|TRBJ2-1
CAWSAGLDYNEQFF
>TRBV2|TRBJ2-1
CASSEGLAGVISYNEQFF
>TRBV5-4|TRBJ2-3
CASSLVHFSAGGVSDTQYF
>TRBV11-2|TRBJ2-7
CASSLARAYEQYF
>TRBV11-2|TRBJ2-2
CASSLGRSGELFF
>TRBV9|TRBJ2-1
CASSVVLGTSGYNEQFF
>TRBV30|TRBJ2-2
CAWSPRGQDTGELFF
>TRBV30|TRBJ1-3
CAWRATRDSIGNTIYF
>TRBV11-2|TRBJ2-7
CASSLTGTGEYEQYF
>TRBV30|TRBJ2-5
CAWSRGEGRETQYF
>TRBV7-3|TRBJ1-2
CASSRDRDYGYTF